Sequencing of this TCR beta chain was carried out in a study of beta chain features in type 1 diabetes. Notes on the study in general: A pattern of fewer insertions and more deletions at VDJ junctions was seen in type 1 diabetes patients.

Expressed TCRB transcripts were sequenced because the isolated RNA had all been reverse transcribed beforehand. Clones were read by immunoSEQ multiplex PCR, and TCRdb kept only the in-frame ones, dropping some. The sample has about 320,000 clones; roughly 15% are singletons. Concerning this clone itself: What it binds is unknown.

The CDR3 is 13 residues long. The rearrangement links TRBV12-2 to TRBJ2-1. TRBV12-2 is an annotated pseudogene. This receptor was taken from a man under 40 in good health. The sequenced material came from central memory CD4+ T cells from blood. The DNA for the CDR3 is TGTGCAAGTCGCTTGTGTCGGCACAATGAGCAGTTCTTC. Translation gives CASRLCRHNEQFF.